These 29 T cell receptor beta chains originate from one sample sequenced in a study of T cells in Graves' hyperthyroidism and ophthalmopathy. The CDR3 regions of TCR beta were amplified from RNA transcripts. The study used the HTBI primer set for a first-round RT-PCR of the TCR CDR3. TCRdb re-analysed the multiplex PCR reads in MiXCR, keeping a single row per CDR3 protein. The sample holds about 500,000 distinct CDR3 sequences, about 45% seen once. The material sequenced was peripheral blood or thyroid tissue (not recorded which). Receptor source: an adult woman with Graves' disease, either hyperthyroidism or ophthalmopathy (not recorded which).

The V call is TRBV20-1, the J call TRBJ2-7, with 7 nucleotides matching TRBD1. Germline CDR1 is DFQATT and CDR2 is SNEGSKA (reference sequence). V was pared by 7 bases and J by 2 bases, with 5 bases of the junction left unmatched. CDR3 length: 12 amino acids. For the CDR3, the DNA is TGCAGTGTTAAACAGGGGCCCTACGAGCAGTACTTC. It translates to CSVKQGPYEQYF.

The chain combines TRBV19 with TRBJ1-2; D uncertain. Germline assignment: CDR1 LNHDA and CDR2 SQIVND (reference sequence). The V end lost 6 bases, the J end lost 6 bases, and 26 bases lay between the germline ends. The CDR3 is made up of 17 amino acids. CDR3 nucleotides: TGTGCCAGTAGAATAATACGGACTAGCGCTGACTTAAATGGCTACACCTTC. Protein: CASRIIRTSADLNGYTF.

This rearrangement joins TRBV18 to TRBJ1-1; possibly TRBD1 for D (5 bases). The germline gives CDR1 KGHSH, CDR2 LQKENI. The CDR3 totals 15 residues. The V and J ends lost 5 bases and 0 bases respectively, with 13 bases between them. In DNA, the CDR3 is TGTGCCAGCTCAAAGGCGGCAGGGATGAACACTGAAGCTTTCTTT. Protein: CASSKAAGMNTEAFF. Full variable domain (outside the CDR3, taken from reference TRBV18 and TRBJ1-1): NAGVMQNPRHLVRRRGQEARLRCSPMKGHSHVYWYRQLPEEGLKFMVYLQKENIIDESGMPKERFSAEFPKEGPSILRIQQVVRGDSAAYFCASSKAAGMNTEAFFGQGTRLTVV.

This clonotype has ten or more counts. The chain has TRBV6-1 and TRBJ1-1; a weak D match, TRBD1 (6 bases). CDR1 is MNHNS, CDR2 SASEGT, per germline. V was clipped by 11 bases and J by 0 bases, with 16 bases between them. The length of the CDR3 is 14 residues. The CDR3 region is CAGKGGTMNTEAFF. CDR3 DNA: TGTGCCGGAAAGGGGGGGACAATGAACACTGAAGCTTTCTTT.

The sample holds a few counts of this clonotype. The chain couples TRBV11-2 to TRBJ2-2; 9 bases agree with TRBD2. CDR1 is SGHAT, CDR2 FQNNGV, per germline. V lost 8 bases to trimming and J lost 6 bases; unmatched junction nucleotides: 13. This CDR3 has 16 amino acids. The CDR3 sequence is CASRANSGSNAGELFF. CDR3 in DNA: TGTGCCAGCCGAGCGAATAGCGGGAGTAATGCCGGGGAGCTGTTTTTT.

The V gene is TRBV7-6, the J gene TRBJ2-2; a possible D gene is TRBD1 (8 bases). The CDR3 has 17 residues. Trimming left V 6 bases short and J 6 bases short, with 23 bases between. Germline CDR1 is SGHVS and CDR2 is FNYEAQ. The CDR3, as DNA: TGTGCCAGCAGGACCGGGACAGGCGGGAGATTGTCCGGGGAGCTGTTTTTT. This encodes CASRTGTGGRLSGELFF.

With respect to this clonotype: A read error may explain this, as a much larger clone is one base away. V gene TRBV2 combines with J gene TRBJ2-2; no definite D call. The CDR3 sequence is 15 residues long. Germline CDR1 reads SNHLY; CDR2 reads FYNNEI. Trimming took 2 bases from V and 2 from J, leaving 9 bases between them. DNA for the CDR3: TGTGCCAGCAGTGAATGGGTGGCTAACACCGGGGAGCTGTTTTTT. Its translation is CASSEWVANTGELFF.

As regards this clonotype: Compared with germline, one end of the junction differs, possibly owing to a read error. The chain couples TRBV10-3 to TRBJ1-3, with 7 bases matching TRBD1. The CDR3 has 17 residues. CDR1 and CDR2 (germline): ENHRY, SYGVKD. This CDR3 is CAISANTGTDTGNTIYF. The CDR3 nucleotides read TGTGCTATCAGTGCCAACACCGGGACAGACACTGGAAACACCATATATTTT.

The chain uses TRBV19 and TRBJ1-6; D may be TRBD1 (5 bases). V gave up 3 bases and J gave up 8 bases, with 11 bases separating them. There are 14 residues in the CDR3. Germline CDR1 reads LNHDA; CDR2 reads SQIVND (reference sequence). The CDR3 region is CASSISGQDSPLHF. The CDR3 DNA sequence: TGTGCCAGTAGTATCTCGGGGCAGGATTCACCCCTCCACTTT.

The chain recombines TRBV7-3 with TRBJ2-5; 12 nucleotides align to TRBD1. From germline, CDR1 is SGHTA and CDR2 FQGTGA. This CDR3 has 16 amino acids. The V and J ends lost 5 bases and 4 bases, in that order; junction bases with no gene match: 8. This CDR3 reads CASSMSGQGAAETQYF. CDR3 nucleotides: TGTGCCAGCAGCATGTCGGGACAGGGGGCGGCAGAGACCCAGTACTTC.

This chain connects TRBV20-1 to TRBJ1-1, with TRBD1 as a possible D gene (5 bases). Germline V gene lookup returns CDR1 DFQATT and CDR2 SNEGSKA (reference sequence). V was clipped by 6 bases and J by 3 bases, with 14 bases between them. CDR3 size: 13 residues. For the CDR3, the DNA is TGCAGTGCCCCATTGCAGGGCGACACTGAAGCTTTCTTT. Protein: CSAPLQGDTEAFF.

J is TRBJ2-7 and V is TRBV10-3; D possibly corresponds to TRBD2 (5 bases). The CDR3 runs to 15 residues. V lost 0 bases to trimming and J lost 5 bases, with 14 bases between them. Per germline, CDR1 ENHRY and CDR2 SYGVKD. The CDR3 nucleotides read TGTGCCATCAGTGAGTCCAGCTGGAGGTCCAACGAGCAGTACTTC. Its translation is CAISESSWRSNEQYF.

The chain has TRBV7-2 and TRBJ1-5; TRBD1 matches 9 bases. J lost 2 bases, V lost 4 bases, and 3 bases had no gene match. The V gene's germline CDR1 is SGHTA and CDR2 FQGNSA. The CDR3 has 15 residues. Written as DNA, the CDR3 is TGTGCCAGCAGCTCCTGGACAGGGGGCAATCAGCCCCAGCATTTT. Its translation: CASSSWTGGNQPQHF.

In its sample, this clonotype was seen a few times. The chain couples TRBV24-1 to TRBJ1-2; 8 nucleotides align to TRBD1. V gave up 4 bases and J gave up 3 bases; unmatched junction bases: 6. Germline V gene lookup returns CDR1 KGHDR and CDR2 SFDVKD. This CDR3 is 15 amino acids long. Here the CDR3 DNA reads TGTGCCACCAGTGACGCGACAGGGGCGGACTATGGCTACACCTTC. Translated, it gives CATSDATGADYGYTF.

This clonotype was observed a few times. The rearrangement uses TRBV9 and TRBJ1-1, with D unclear. This CDR3 region has 13 residues. Germline V gene data show CDR1 as SGDLS and CDR2 as YYNGEE. The V gene lost 1 base and the J gene lost 1 base, with 5 bases spanning the gap. The CDR3 DNA sequence: TGTGCCAGCAGCGTAACCAGGAACACTGAAGCTTTCTTT. This codes for CASSVTRNTEAFF.

This chain links TRBV7-2 with TRBJ1-3; no firm D call. The V and J ends lost 7 bases and 4 bases respectively, with 5 bases between them. CDR1 is SGHTA, CDR2 FQGNSA, per germline. This CDR3 has 11 amino acids. The CDR3 DNA reads as TGTGCCAGCACTTCAGGAAACACCATATATTTT. Protein product: CASTSGNTIYF.

The chain's CDR3 is CSVEVMRNGYTF. The CDR3 DNA follows: TGCAGCGTTGAGGTTATGAGAAATGGCTACACCTTC. The V gene is TRBV29-1, the J gene TRBJ1-2; D gene unclear. V was cut by 3 bases and J by 6 bases, with 11 bases left in between. Germline V lookup: CDR1 SQVTM, CDR2 ANQGSEA. This CDR3 has 12 residues.

The genes are TRBV9 and TRBJ1-6; D gene ambiguous. The CDR3 is made up of 14 amino acids. Germline V gene lookup returns CDR1 SGDLS and CDR2 YYNGEE. V was cut by 5 bases and J by 9 bases, with 15 bases left in between. CDR3 nucleotide sequence: TGTGCCAGCAGGATAGGCTGGGGAGGTTCACCCCTCCACTTT. Translated: CASRIGWGGSPLHF.

The genes are TRBV19 and TRBJ2-2; tentative D call: TRBD1 (5 bases). This CDR3 is 13 amino acids long. Trimming cost V 4 bases and J 7 bases, with 10 bases left between them. Germline V CDR1 and CDR2: LNHDA, SQIVND (reference sequence). CDR3 in amino acids: CASSTRQNGELFF. CDR3 bases: TGTGCCAGTAGTACAAGACAGAACGGGGAGCTGTTTTTT.

V usage is TRBV5-1 and J usage is TRBJ2-7; 7 bases line up with TRBD1. Per the germline V gene, CDR1 is SGHRS and CDR2 is YFSETQ. V lost 4 bases, J lost 2 bases, and 9 bases stayed unmatched. The CDR3 covers 15 residues. This chain's CDR3 is CASSTAGTATYEQYF. Written as DNA, the CDR3 is TGCGCCAGCAGCACGGCCGGGACAGCTACCTACGAGCAGTACTTC.

This clonotype has ten or more counts. This sequence joins TRBV5-1 and TRBJ1-4; TRBD1 might be the D (5 bases). This CDR3 region has 14 residues. Looked up from germline, CDR1 is SGHRS and CDR2 is YFSETQ. Deletions cut 0 bases from V and 7 bases from J, with 10 bases between. In nucleotides, the CDR3 is TGCGCCAGCAGCTTGGCAGGGTTAAGTGAAAAACTGTTTTTT. Translated: CASSLAGLSEKLFF.

This clonotype has only a few counts. One junction end disagrees with the germline gene, perhaps due to a read error. The chain is built from TRBV19 and TRBJ2-7, with 14 bases identical to TRBD2. There are 19 residues in the CDR3. Germline CDR1 is LNHDA and CDR2 is SQIVND (reference sequence). CDR3 loop: CASSLRTSGRPLRDYEQNF. As DNA, the CDR3 is TGTGCCAGTAGTCTCAGGACTAGCGGGAGGCCACTTCGAGACTACGAGCAGAACTTC. The variable domain in full, completed from reference TRBV19 and TRBJ2-7, reads DGGITQSPKYLFRKEGQNVTLSCEQNLNHDAMYWYRQDPGQGLRLIYYSQIVNDFQKGDIAEGYSVSREKKESFPLTVTSAQKNPTAFYLCASSLRTSGRPLRDYEQNFGPGTRLTVT.

In this sample, this clonotype turned up a few times. This chain connects TRBV10-2 to TRBJ2-7; D is uncertain. Germline loops: CDR1 WSHSY, CDR2 SAAADI. The length of the CDR3 is 15 residues. V lost 2 bases and J 0 bases, leaving 11 bases between the germline ends. In DNA form, the CDR3 reads TGCGCCAGCAGTGAGACACGCCTGAGCTCCTACGAGCAGTACTTC. Its protein product is CASSETRLSSYEQYF.

This clonotype was seen many times. The chain has TRBV9 and TRBJ2-5; no definite D call. The V and J ends lost 0 bases and 5 bases respectively, with 14 bases between them. Germline V gives CDR1 SGDLS, CDR2 YYNGEE. CDR3 length equals 15 residues. The CDR3, as DNA: TGTGCCAGCAGCGTAGGGCATAGGATCGGGGAGACCCAGTACTTC. Its translation: CASSVGHRIGETQYF.

The chain joins TRBV7-2 to TRBJ2-5, with D possibly called TRBD1 or TRBD2 (5 bases each). The V gene lost 5 bases and the J gene lost 4 bases, with 8 bases spanning the gap. The CDR3 contains 12 residues. CDR1 and CDR2 (germline): SGHTA, FQGNSA. The DNA of the CDR3 is TGTGCCAGCAGCAAGGGGAGAGAGACCCAGTACTTC. It is translated as CASSKGRETQYF.

There are many counts of this clonotype. CDR3 in DNA: TGTGCCAGCAGCCAAGAGGGACAGAGAAACACCATATATTTT. It translates to CASSQEGQRNTIYF. The J gene is TRBJ1-3, the V gene TRBV4-2; 7 nucleotides line up with TRBD1. The length of the CDR3 is 14 residues. The trim removed 0 bases at V and 5 bases at J, leaving 1 base unmatched. Germline lookup yields CDR1 LGHNA and CDR2 YNFKEQ.

CDR3 amino acids: CASTRRVGPNEQFF. The CDR3 DNA follows: TGTGCCAGCACCCGCCGGGTGGGGCCCAATGAGCAGTTCTTC. The rearrangement joins TRBV7-2 to TRBJ2-1; the D gene is possibly TRBD1 (5 bases). Trimming took 7 bases from V and 6 from J, leaving 16 bases between them. This CDR3 comprises 14 residues. CDR1 and CDR2 (germline): SGHTA, FQGNSA. Based on the CDR3 plus reference TRBV7-2 and TRBJ2-1, the full variable domain is GAGVSQSPSNKVTEKGKDVELRCDPISGHTALYWYRQSLGQGLEFLIYFQGNSAPDKSGLPSDRFSAERTGGSVSTLTIQRTQQEDSAVYLCASTRRVGPNEQFFGPGTRLTVL.

The V gene is TRBV9, the J gene TRBJ2-5; TRBD2 matches at 9 bases. The CDR3 is 15 amino acids. Per germline, CDR1 SGDLS and CDR2 YYNGEE. J lost 0 bases, V lost 4 bases, and 4 bases had no gene match. The CDR3, as DNA: TGTGCCAGCAGCCCACTAGCGGGTAACCAAGAGACCCAGTACTTC. This sequence encodes CASSPLAGNQETQYF.

This rearrangement joins TRBV2 to TRBJ1-1, with D tentatively TRBD1 (6 bases). V lost 6 bases and J lost 1, with 9 bases in between. CDR3 length: 13 residues. Germline CDR1 reads SNHLY; CDR2 reads FYNNEI. The CDR3 region has the DNA TGTGCCAGCAGAGAGGACAGGAACACTGAAGCTTTCTTT. Translation gives CASREDRNTEAFF. The whole variable domain, filled in from reference TRBV2 and TRBJ1-1, reads EPEVTQTPSHQVTQMGQEVILRCVPISNHLYFYWYRQILGQKVEFLVSFYNNEISEKSEIFDDQFSVERPDGSNFTLKIRSTKLEDSAMYFCASREDRNTEAFFGQGTRLTVV.